What follows describes a single T cell receptor (beta chain). The antigen is undetermined. Amplification used 60 Vbeta primers and 13 Jbeta primers. Only in-frame clones appear in the TCRdb table, and some are missing; sequencing was by immunoSEQ multiplex PCR. In the table there are about 130,000 clones, roughly 80% of which are singletons. The CDR3 consists of 14 residues. Between the trimmed V and J ends, which lost 5 bases and 4 bases, there was a span of 12 bases. Germline values: CDR1 MNHNS, CDR2 SASEGT. This entry belongs to a study of cytomegalovirus exposure and HLA in healthy donors. Study-level points and caveats: Most subjects had HLA-A and HLA-B alleles reportedly predicted accurately by TCR beta sequences. Within an earlier analysis, most TCR beta V segments proved productive either about 87% or about 30% of the time. Most TCR sequences showed up rarely, but some public TCRs showed up in many donors. There was a cluster of highly shared sequence variants that was likely a sequencing artifact.

The TCR was taken from a man between 18 and 35 years old in good health and CMV-seropositive. V usage is TRBV6-1 and J usage is TRBJ1-5; weak D call: TRBD1 (6 bases). The source material was PBMCs. Written as DNA, the CDR3 is TGTGCCAGCAGTCTGGACAGCGTGAATCAGCCCCAGCATTTT. Protein product: CASSLDSVNQPQHF.